Each of the 32 T cell receptor beta chains below was sequenced from the same sample in a study of cytomegalovirus exposure and HLA in healthy donors. 60 Vbeta and 13 Jbeta primers were used in PCR. Method: immunoSEQ multiplex PCR; TCRdb's copy keeps in-frame clones and lacks some. Of 130,000 or so clones listed, more than 75% are singletons. Sequencing input: PBMCs. The source of these receptors is a man aged 40-49 years in good health and CMV-seronegative.

This chain links TRBV9 with TRBJ1-4; perhaps TRBD1 as D (6 bases). Trimming left V 3 bases short and J 7 bases short, with 16 bases between. The germline V gene encodes CDR1 SGDLS and CDR2 YYNGEE. The CDR3 totals 15 residues. CDR3 protein: CASSGKTGGVEKLFF. The CDR3 DNA is TGTGCCAGCAGCGGGAAGACAGGTGGGGTTGAAAAACTGTTTTTT.

This chain links TRBV27 with TRBJ2-3, with 10 bases lining up with TRBD2. The CDR3 covers 16 residues. Germline V CDR1 and CDR2: MNHEY, SMNVEV (reference sequence). The V and J ends lost 7 bases and 0 bases, in that order; junction bases with no gene match: 7. The CDR3 sequence is CASIPQREGSTDTQYF. CDR3 sequence (DNA): TGTGCCAGCATCCCCCAGCGGGAGGGGAGCACAGATACGCAGTATTTT.

This clone was seen only once. This CDR3 is CASSLYTGSSYNSPLHF. In DNA, the CDR3 is TGTGCCAGCAGCTTGTACACAGGTAGCTCCTATAATTCACCCCTCCACTTT. V and J are TRBV5-6 and TRBJ1-6, with D perhaps matching TRBD1 (5 bases). Between the trimmed V and J ends, which lost 1 base and 0 bases, there was a span of 11 bases. Germline loops: CDR1 SGHDT, CDR2 YYEEEE. The CDR3 sequence is 17 residues long. Complete variable domain (other parts from reference TRBV5-6 and TRBJ1-6): DAGVTQSPTHLIKTRGQQVTLRCSPKSGHDTVSWYQQALGQGPQFIFQYYEEEERQRGNFPDRFSGHQFPNYSSELNVNALLLGDSALYLCASSLYTGSSYNSPLHFGNGTRLTVT.

This sequence joins TRBV19 and TRBJ2-7, with 9 bases lining up with TRBD1. The V and J ends lost 8 bases and 3 bases, in that order; junction bases with no gene match: 5. The CDR3 covers 13 residues. CDR1 and CDR2 from the germline V gene are LNHDA and SQIVND (reference sequence). In nucleotides, the CDR3 is TGTGCCAGTGCGGACAGGGGTCTCTACGAGCAGTACTTC. This encodes CASADRGLYEQYF.

This clone was found a few times. This chain joins TRBV6-1 and TRBJ2-5; 10 bases are a match to TRBD1. Trimming cost V 7 bases and J 7 bases; bases outside gene matches: 9. CDR1 is MNHNS, CDR2 SASEGT, per germline. The CDR3 contains 14 residues. The CDR3 is CASNSGQGTGTQYF. The CDR3 DNA reads TGTGCCAGCAATTCGGGACAGGGGACCGGGACCCAGTACTTC.

V and J are TRBV14 and TRBJ2-1, with 13 bases that match TRBD2. V lost 4 bases to trimming and J lost 0 bases; unmatched junction nucleotides: 3. The V gene's germline CDR1 is SGHDN and CDR2 FVKESK. There are 17 residues in the CDR3. The CDR3 nucleotides are TGTGCCAGCAGCCCCGGGACTAGCGGGATCTCCTACAATGAGCAGTTCTTC. This gives the protein CASSPGTSGISYNEQFF. The full variable domain, rest sourced from reference TRBV14 and TRBJ2-1, is EAGVTQFPSHSVIEKGQTVTLRCDPISGHDNLYWYRRVMGKEIKFLLHFVKESKQDESGMPNNRFLAERTGGTYSTLKVQPAELEDSGVYFCASSPGTSGISYNEQFFGPGTRLTVL.

The rearrangement uses TRBV30 and TRBJ2-7; tentatively, D is TRBD1 (5 bases). This CDR3 comprises 11 residues. The germline V gene encodes CDR1 GTSNPN and CDR2 SVGIG (reference sequence). V was trimmed by 4 bases and J by 5 bases, leaving 9 bases between them. The CDR3 protein is CAWKGFHEQYF. The CDR3 coding sequence is TGTGCCTGGAAGGGGTTCCACGAGCAGTACTTC.

The rearrangement links TRBV5-1 to TRBJ2-5, with 7 bases fitting TRBD1. With the DNA end fitting TRBJ2-7 better, the J assignment may be wrong. The germline V gene has CDR1 SGHRS and CDR2 YFSETQ. This CDR3 spans 14 amino acids. CDR3 amino acids: CASSLDRGIHEQYF. The CDR3 DNA is TGCGCCAGCAGCTTGGACAGGGGAATCCACGAGCAGTACTTC.

The sample holds a few counts of this clone. The gene calls are TRBV29-1 and TRBJ1-1; no clear D. V was cut by 1 base and J by 4 bases, with 7 bases left in between. There are 12 residues in the CDR3. Germline loops: CDR1 SQVTM, CDR2 ANQGSEA. The CDR3 DNA is TGCAGCGTTGAAGGCGGGGTCACTGAAGCTTTCTTT. It specifies CSVEGGVTEAFF.

This clone was counted a single time. This chain links TRBV5-1 with TRBJ1-1; D is ambiguous. CDR1 and CDR2 from the germline V gene are SGHRS and YFSETQ. This CDR3 comprises 14 residues. V was clipped by 1 base and J by 7 bases, with 14 bases between them. The CDR3, as DNA: TGCGCCAGCAGCTTGTATGGAGAAGGCGGTGAAGCTTTCTTT. This gives the protein CASSLYGEGGEAFF.

V gene TRBV9 combines with J gene TRBJ2-3; D perhaps matches TRBD1 (6 bases). There are 15 residues in the CDR3. Germline V lookup: CDR1 SGDLS, CDR2 YYNGEE. The germline V and J ends were trimmed by 5 bases and 0 bases, with 13 bases remaining between them. The CDR3 DNA reads as TGTGCCAGCAGTCGACAGGACATCAGCACAGATACGCAGTATTTT. Its translation: CASSRQDISTDTQYF.

A single count supports this clone. This chain joins TRBV4-2 and TRBJ2-3; D is uncertain. Looked up from germline, CDR1 is LGHNA and CDR2 is YNFKEQ. Between the trimmed V and J ends, which lost 0 bases and 2 bases, there was a span of 6 bases. The CDR3 has 14 residues. The CDR3 reads CASSQDPLTDTQYF. The CDR3, as DNA: TGTGCCAGCAGCCAAGATCCTCTCACAGATACGCAGTATTTT.

The chain employs TRBV7-2 and TRBJ1-1, with a weak D call TRBD1 (5 bases). Looked up from germline, CDR1 is SGHTA and CDR2 is FQGNSA. The CDR3 runs 12 residues. Between the trimmed V and J ends, which lost 5 bases and 7 bases, there was a span of 11 bases. This CDR3 reads CASSPVGVEAFF. The CDR3 DNA reads TGTGCCAGCAGCCCTGTAGGGGTTGAAGCTTTCTTT. Looking up the rest from reference TRBV7-2 and TRBJ1-1 gives the full variable domain: GAGVSQSPSNKVTEKGKDVELRCDPISGHTALYWYRQSLGQGLEFLIYFQGNSAPDKSGLPSDRFSAERTGGSVSTLTIQRTQQEDSAVYLCASSPVGVEAFFGQGTRLTVV.

The chain has TRBV12-5 and TRBJ1-3; no firm D call. Germline CDR1 and CDR2: LGHNT and FRNRAP. The CDR3 has 14 residues. Deletions cut 2 bases from V and 0 bases from J, with 5 bases between. The CDR3 is CASGLRSSGNTIYF. As DNA, the CDR3 is TGTGCTAGTGGTTTGCGGAGCTCTGGAAACACCATATATTTT.

The rearrangement links TRBV7-8 to TRBJ2-5; a possible D gene is TRBD1 (6 bases). The J call may not be correct, given that the DNA end is closer to TRBJ2-7. From germline, CDR1 is SGHVS and CDR2 FQNEAQ. This CDR3 region has 14 residues. CDR3 in DNA: TGTGCCAGCAGCCCCCGTCCACAGGGCTACGAGCAGTACTTC. This sequence encodes CASSPRPQGYEQYF.

J is TRBJ2-5 and V is TRBV19; 7 nucleotides match TRBD1. Trimming at V came to 5 bases and at J to 6 bases, leaving 6 bases not matched to a gene. Germline V lookup: CDR1 LNHDA, CDR2 SQIVND (reference sequence). CDR3 length equals 13 residues. For the CDR3, the DNA is TGTGCCAGTAGTTACGACAGGGAGAAGACCCAGTACTTC. Its translation: CASSYDREKTQYF.

V and J are TRBV5-1 and TRBJ2-7; 7 nucleotides align to TRBD2. V was pared by 9 bases and J by 6 bases, with 9 bases of the junction left unmatched. Germline CDR1 reads SGHRS; CDR2 reads YFSETQ. CDR3 size: 12 residues. CDR3 coding DNA: TGCGCCACCAGGGAGGGTGGCTCCGAGCAGTACTTC. Amino acid sequence: CATREGGSEQYF.

This chain connects TRBV11-2 to TRBJ1-1; D remains unclear. The length of the CDR3 is 11 residues. With 7 bases removed from V and 7 bases from J, the gap between germline ends came to 10 bases. Looked up from germline, CDR1 is SGHAT and CDR2 is FQNNGV. The CDR3 DNA is TGTGCCAGCACCCTGCAGATTGAAGCTTTCTTT. The encoded protein is CASTLQIEAFF.

This chain uses TRBV11-2 with TRBJ2-7, with 7 bases identical to TRBD2. Trimming took 1 base from V and 5 from J; bases not matched to a gene: 8. The CDR3 is made up of 15 amino acids. Germline CDR1 reads SGHAT; CDR2 reads FQNNGV. The CDR3 is CASSLVYRGVDEQYF. The CDR3 bases are TGTGCCAGCAGCTTAGTTTACCGGGGGGTTGACGAGCAGTACTTC.

The chain uses TRBV5-1 and TRBJ2-1, with 8 positions matching TRBD2. Trimming removed 4 bases from V and 6 bases from J; junction bases left unmatched: 6. There are 14 residues in the CDR3. From germline, CDR1 is SGHRS and CDR2 YFSETQ. This CDR3 reads CASSPGGGTNEQFF. The CDR3 bases are TGCGCCAGCAGCCCGGGAGGGGGGACCAATGAGCAGTTCTTC.

V usage is TRBV11-3 and J usage is TRBJ2-5; D gene uncertain. The CDR3 length is 12 residues. Germline V gene lookup returns CDR1 SGHNT and CDR2 YENEEA. Trimming shortened V by 5 bases and J by 4 bases, and 8 bases separated the two germline ends. The CDR3 nucleotides are TGTGCCAGCAGCGTCGGTGGAGAGACCCAGTACTTC. Encoded protein: CASSVGGETQYF.

A word on this clone: One end of the junction varies from germline; a read error may be responsible. The chain combines TRBV7-9 with TRBJ1-2; TRBD1 matches at 10 bases. The CDR3 has 14 amino acids. Germline V gene sequence: CDR1 SEHNR, CDR2 FQNEAQ (reference sequence). The CDR3 nucleotides read TGTTCCAGCAGCTTGGGACAGGGGATCTATGGCTACACCTTC. This sequence encodes CSSSLGQGIYGYTF.

The chain employs TRBV12-2 and TRBJ2-7; TRBD1 is the table's D call, not checked against the DNA. TRBV12-2 is termed a pseudogene. The length of the CDR3 is 16 residues. CDR3 amino acids: CASRCRDNRRSYEQYF. The DNA for the CDR3 is TGTGCAAGTCGCTGCCGGGACAACAGACGCTCCTACGAGCAGTACTTC.

The sample holds a few counts of this clone. The CDR3 DNA reads TGTGCCAGCAGTCCTGATTCCAATATAGCTTCACCCCTCCACTTT. It translates to CASSPDSNIASPLHF. The chain combines TRBV5-4 with TRBJ1-6; D call uncertain. Germline loops: CDR1 SGHNT, CDR2 YYREEE (reference sequence). This CDR3 comprises 15 residues. Trimming shortened V by 5 bases and J by 9 bases, and 18 bases separated the two germline ends. The variable domain in full, with the rest retrieved from reference TRBV5-4 and TRBJ1-6, is ETGVTQSPTHLIKTRGQQVTLRCSSQSGHNTVSWYQQALGQGPQFIFQYYREEENGRGNFPPRFSGLQFPNYSSELNVNALELDDSALYLCASSPDSNIASPLHFGNGTRLTVT.

The rearrangement uses TRBV10-3 and TRBJ2-7, with 7 bases identical to TRBD1. Germline CDR1 ENHRY, CDR2 SYGVKD. This CDR3 has 14 residues. V dropped 3 bases and J dropped 0; count of bases not matched to a gene: 2. In DNA form, the CDR3 reads TGTGCCATCAGTGACCCAGGGGGCTCCTACGAGCAGTACTTC. Translated: CAISDPGGSYEQYF.

This clone was found once. The gene calls are TRBV4-2 and TRBJ2-7; D gene uncertain. Trimming took 4 bases from V and 0 from J, leaving 4 bases between them. This CDR3 is 12 amino acids long. Germline CDR1 LGHNA, CDR2 YNFKEQ. Here the CDR3 reads CASSPPSYEQYF. The CDR3 nucleotides read TGTGCCAGCAGCCCTCCCTCCTACGAGCAGTACTTC.

J is TRBJ2-7 and V is TRBV7-2, with 7 nucleotides matching TRBD2. The CDR3 sequence is 15 residues long. The ends lost 6 bases at V and 2 bases at J; junction bases unmatched: 10. In germline, CDR1 is SGHTA, CDR2 FQGNSA. The chain's CDR3 is CASRPDRDYPYEQYF. As DNA, the CDR3 is TGTGCCAGCAGACCCGACCGGGACTACCCCTACGAGCAGTACTTC.

The rearrangement joins TRBV10-3 to TRBJ2-2; 7 positions match TRBD2. V was pared by 2 bases and J by 1 base, with 4 bases of the junction left unmatched. Germline V gives CDR1 ENHRY, CDR2 SYGVKD. The CDR3 totals 16 residues. The CDR3 sequence is CAISEIAGKNTGELFF. The CDR3 DNA reads TGTGCCATCAGTGAGATAGCGGGCAAGAACACCGGGGAGCTGTTTTTT.

The CDR3 region has the DNA TGTGCCAGCAGTTTACTAGCGGGGGGCCCCCAAGAGACCCAGTACTTC. Its protein product is CASSLLAGGPQETQYF. V gene TRBV27 combines with J gene TRBJ2-5; 11 bases fit TRBD2. V trimming: 2 bases; J trimming: 1 base; junction bases outside the gene matches: 3. Per germline, CDR1 MNHEY and CDR2 SMNVEV (reference sequence). The CDR3 length is 16 residues.

This clone was found a few times. V and J are TRBV5-4 and TRBJ2-7; tentatively, D is TRBD1 (5 bases). The germline V gene encodes CDR1 SGHNT and CDR2 YYREEE (reference sequence). V lost 0 bases and J 2 bases, leaving 12 bases between the germline ends. This CDR3 spans 15 amino acids. CDR3 nucleotide sequence: TGTGCCAGCAGCTTGGCCAAGCAGGGCGCCTACGAGCAGTACTTC. Amino acids: CASSLAKQGAYEQYF.

This chain connects TRBV10-3 to TRBJ2-1, with 9 bases matching TRBD2. Germline assignment: CDR1 ENHRY and CDR2 SYGVKD. This CDR3 spans 15 amino acids. Trimming cost V 6 bases and J 5 bases; bases outside gene matches: 8. The chain's CDR3 is CAIRDSGSANNEQFF. CDR3 coding DNA: TGTGCCATCAGAGATAGCGGGAGCGCTAACAATGAGCAGTTCTTC.

The chain has TRBV4-1 and TRBJ2-3; D may be TRBD2 (6 bases). The CDR3 contains 16 residues. The germline V gene has CDR1 MGHRA and CDR2 YSYEKL. The ends were cut back, 3 bases at V and 1 base at J, with 14 bases in the middle. The CDR3 sequence: CASSQYRDFRTDTQYF. In DNA form, the CDR3 reads TGCGCCAGCAGCCAGTACCGGGACTTCCGCACAGATACGCAGTATTTT.